The sequence of this T cell receptor beta chain was determined in a study of shared clonotypes between healthy human individuals (dated by TCRdb to the early 2020s). Regarding the research as a whole: Two women and a few men aged 18 to 49 years were included in the cohort. For each donor, three plates each were used for CD4 naive and CD4 memory, two plates were used for CD8 naive, and one plate was used for CD8 memory. Blood TCR repertoires of about five healthy adults were deeply sequenced to estimate repertoire size and the extent of clonotype sharing between individuals. Different laboratories and diverse techniques were used to prepare libraries and sequence TCR repertoires, to increase sequencing depth and limit assay-specific biases. Each donor's leukapheresis produced roughly between about 0.9 and 9.5 billion PBMCs. Broad study findings and their caveats: Sampling was restricted to blood, and TCR repertoires in tissues likely differ from the TCR repertoires found in blood. Pairwise subsampling led to the expectation that sequencing depth would affect the degree of clonotype sharing among donors. The small number of donors limited the genetic and exposure-history diversity represented. About 5% of naive CD4, roughly 3.6% of naive CD8, about 2.5% of memory CD4, and roughly 0.4% of memory CD8 clonotypes were shared across a few donors. Even with the large sequencing depth, rarefaction of the sorted-subset datasets indicated that sequencing was incomplete. Naive subsets generally had larger estimated clonotype richness than memory subsets did. Clonotypes shared by all four sorted-subset donors showed higher generation probabilities than non-shared clonotypes.

As encoded in the germline V gene, CDR1 is SQVTM while CDR2 is ANQGSEA. A distance of 14 bases separates the germline ends of V and J, which lose 3 bases and 0 bases respectively. The CDR3 goes from the cysteine to the phenylalanine over 15 residues. CDR3 DNA only is kept here, 45 bases in frame from base 1. TCR CDR3 regions were amplified from genomic DNA by multiplex PCR using the deep immunoSEQ assay. For each cell subset, the extracted genomic DNA was distributed evenly across all wells of several immunoSEQ 96-well plates, and each plate served as one replicate. For sorted subsets, 150 to 200 ng genomic DNA, equal to tens of thousands of T cell genomes, was loaded into each replicate PCR. The purified libraries were quantified using a Qubit 3.0 fluorometer, sized with a Bioanalyzer 2100, and then quantified again using the KAPA Library Quantification kit. Each immunoSEQ 96-well plate was sequenced on its own single-read 150-cycle Illumina NextSeq 550 flow cell. The original pipeline was this. Because only junctional sequences without quality scores were contained in the immunoSEQ output, filtering matching that applied to full-length reads could not be performed. Sequences were annotated with PyIR, a Python wrapper for IgBLAST v1.9, using IMGT germline references to assign V/J genes and CDR3. Any read was removed if the V/J assignment was weak (E-value above 1e-6), the CDR3 was missing, or the read contained stop codons, out-of-frame junctions, or ambiguous translated residues. V3J clonotypes were defined as sequences sharing an identical inferred V gene, J gene, and CDR3 amino acid sequence. Percentage overlap between repertoires was calculated by dividing the number of shared unique clonotypes by the size of the smaller repertoire. RTK rarefaction, the Chao1 estimator, and Recon v2.1 estimates of unobserved clonotypes were used to assess repertoire richness. For all TCRbeta clonotypes obtained by the gDNA method from a few donors, generation probabilities were computed with OLGA. TCRdb holds this immuneACCESS table with in-frame rearrangements only. Some clones are missing; in checked studies, unresolved V genes explain under half, and the rest has no known cause. V, J and clone size reflect that table, while D and trimming were determined from the DNA. For this sample there are hundreds of thousands of clones; around 96% appear just once. The ten largest clones represent roughly 0.1% of the sample.

Of note for this clone: The antigen it recognizes is unknown. Within one base of it there is no much larger clone, and no base qualities were kept.

CD8 naive samples were obtained by positive selection for CCR7 among CD45RO-negative cells, yielding a CD45RA+CCR7+ population from which TemRA cells were excluded. The donors were healthy, HIV-negative adults with no recently reported acute infections or vaccinations. Every donor was a Caucasian adult residing in Nashville, Tennessee, USA. Blood was obtained by leukapheresis, after which PBMCs were separated by Ficoll-Histopaque density gradient centrifugation and cryopreserved in liquid nitrogen vapor phase. Purity and quantity of every magnetically sorted T cell population were checked by analytical flow cytometry. Each sorted fraction had its genomic DNA isolated and then quantified by UV absorbance on a Nanodrop 2000c.

The specimen was naive CD8+ T cells sorted from blood. The sample's cell subset or site label is to be understood as: CD45RA+CCR7+. The sequence derives from a woman in her 30s in good health. This chain joins TRBV29-1 to TRBJ1-2, and possibly TRBD1, on 5 matching bases. The base sequence is TGCAGCGTTGATACAGGACCGCTAGCTAACTATGGCTACACCTTC. This yields the protein CSVDTGPLANYGYTF.